Included here is one TCR beta chain sequence, with context. The antigen is undetermined. The PCR made use of 60 Vbeta and 13 Jbeta primers. Using immunoSEQ multiplex PCR, the repertoire was profiled, and TCRdb retains in-frame clones only, with some absent. Seen in this sample are 200,000 to 250,000 clones; the ten most common clones hold more than 0.95%. The CDR3 spans 16 residues. V lost 0 bases and J lost 1, with 13 bases in between. Germline CDR1 reads SGHRS; CDR2 reads YFSETQ. The source of the sample is a study of cytomegalovirus exposure and HLA in healthy donors. Findings and caveats of the study: In a later analysis, donors in an Asian-associated ancestry cluster reportedly had fewer N-insertions in productive TCRs than the cohort mean. Reportedly, HLA-A and HLA-B alleles of most subjects were accurately predicted from TCR beta.

This sequence was found in a girl aged 2 to 10 in good health and CMV-seropositive. Sample: PBMCs. The rearrangement uses TRBV5-1 and TRBJ2-5; the D gene is possibly TRBD1 (6 bases). CDR3 in amino acids: CASSLELRGSQETQYF. The DNA for the CDR3 is TGCGCCAGCAGCTTGGAGTTGAGGGGGAGCCAAGAGACCCAGTACTTC.